These T cell receptor beta chains were read from a single sample in a study of cytomegalovirus exposure and HLA in healthy donors. Measured with immunoSEQ multiplex PCR; TCRdb has only the in-frame clones, and not every one. The sample has a few hundred thousand clones, around nine tenths seen once; the top ten hold more than 1%. The sequenced material came from PBMCs. All receptors come from a woman under 30 in good health and CMV-seronegative. Both conserved end residues are part of each CDR3. The D gene is left open where the match is weak. Clone size is shown for a subset of rows, as once, few, many or a class of expanded clone.

>TRBJ2-5|TRBV14|NA|TRBD1
TGTGCCAGCAGCCCCGGAGTGGGGACAGGCGAGACCCAGTACTTC
CASSPGVGTGETQYF
>TRBJ2-5|TRBV5-6|NA|TRBD2
TGTGCCAGCAGCTTTTTGGGGTCGGGAGGTGGGGGAGAGACCCAGTACTTC
CASSFLGSGGGGETQYF
>TRBJ1-3|TRBV27|NA|TRBD1
TGTGCCAGCAGTCGAACCGGGACAGGGGCTGGAAACACCATATATTTT
CASSRTGTGAGNTIYF
>TRBJ1-2|TRBV19|few|NA
TGTGCCAGTAGTATCGCTGGGCACGGTGCCTATTCCCCCAGCTACACCTTC
CASSIAGHGAYSPSYTF
>TRBJ2-7|TRBV6-1|NA|NA
TGTGCCAGCGAATTCTCCGCGACAGCCTACGAGCAGTACTTC
CASEFSATAYEQYF
>TRBJ2-1|TRBV6-4|NA|TRBD2
TGTGCCAGCAGTGACTATTCGGGACTAGACTACAATGAGCAGTTCTTC
CASSDYSGLDYNEQFF
>TRBJ1-2|TRBV27|NA|NA
TGTGCCAGCAGTCCTACAGGGTCTAACTATGGCTACACCTTC
CASSPTGSNYGYTF
>TRBJ2-7|TRBV27|NA|NA
TGTGCCAGCAGTTTAAGTGATGGCATCTCCTACGAGCAGTACTTC
CASSLSDGISYEQYF
>TRBJ1-4|TRBV7-9|NA|TRBD1
TGTGCCAGCAGCCAGACCCTTCAGGGGGTGCGAGAAAAACTGTTTTTT
CASSQTLQGVREKLFF
>TRBJ1-3|TRBV6-6|NA|TRBD1
TGTGCCAGCAGATTGGACAGGGGGCTTGGAAACACCATATATTTT
CASRLDRGLGNTIYF
>TRBJ1-1|TRBV19|NA|TRBD1
TGTGCCAGTAGCTCTTTGACGTTGGACAGGGGGGGCACTGAAGCTTTCTTT
CASSSLTLDRGGTEAFF
>TRBJ1-3|TRBV27|NA|NA
TGTGCCAGCAGTTTATCGGGGCATAACTCTGGAAACACCATATATTTT
CASSLSGHNSGNTIYF
>TRBJ2-3|TRBV7-8|NA|TRBD2
TGTGCCAGCAGCTTCCGGACTAGCGGGAGTAGCGCAGATACGCAGTATTTT
CASSFRTSGSSADTQYF
>TRBJ2-4|TRBV7-8|NA|TRBD1
TGTGCCAGCAGCTTAGTGCCTGGGCAGGGGGAAAACATTCAGTACTTC
CASSLVPGQGENIQYF
>TRBJ1-1|TRBV11-2|NA|NA
TGTGCCAGCAGCTTAGAATGGAGGGGTACTGAAGCTTTCTTT
CASSLEWRGTEAFF
>TRBJ1-2|TRBV28|NA|TRBD1
TGTGCCAGCAGATCTCCGGGACAGGCGTTGCTCTATGGCTACACCTTC
CASRSPGQALLYGYTF
>TRBJ2-2|TRBV18|NA|NA
TGTGCCAGCTCACCCATCGGGGAGCGGAACACCGGGGAGCTGTTTTTT
CASSPIGERNTGELFF
>TRBJ2-1|TRBV7-2|NA|TRBD2
TGTGCCAGCAGCTTAGTAGTAGCGGGGCAGTTCTTC
CASSLVVAGQFF
>TRBJ2-2|TRBV2|NA|TRBD2
TGTGCCAGCAGTGGACTAGCGGGAGGCCTATCGGCCGGGGAGCTGTTTTTT
CASSGLAGGLSAGELFF
>TRBJ2-1|TRBV19|NA|NA
TGTGCCAGTAGATCCGTCCAGGCAGGGGCCAATGAGCAGTTCTTC
CASRSVQAGANEQFF
>TRBJ2-7|TRBV30|NA|NA
TGTGCCTGGAGTGTAGGGTCAGGGCTAGCCTACGAGCAGTACTTC
CAWSVGSGLAYEQYF
>TRBJ1-5|TRBV27|NA|NA
TGTGCCAGCAGTTTTTTCCCTCTAGATCAGCCCCAGCATTTT
CASSFFPLDQPQHF
>TRBJ2-1|TRBV5-1|NA|NA
TGCGCCAGCAGCTTGGAGCCGGGATACAATGAGCAGTTCTTC
CASSLEPGYNEQFF
>TRBJ1-2|TRBV6-4|once|NA
TGTGCCAGCAGTGATTTGTGGTTTACCAGGGGTACCTCCACAGGCTATGGCTACACCTTC
CASSDLWFTRGTSTGYGYTF
>TRBJ2-7|TRBV5-1|NA|TRBD2
TGCGCCAGCACCCAGCTTATGGCGGGAGGAAGCGAGCAGTACTTC
CASTQLMAGGSEQYF
>TRBJ2-5|TRBV5-4|NA|NA
TGTGCCAGCAGATACGACTGGGCTGGGGGGGAGACCCAGTACTTC
CASRYDWAGGETQYF
>TRBJ2-5|TRBV30|NA|TRBD2
TGTGCCTGGAGTCTTACTAGCGGACAAGAGACCCAGTACTTC
CAWSLTSGQETQYF
>TRBJ2-7|TRBV4-1|NA|NA
TGCGCCAGCAGCCAAGTGCAACGGGGATACGAGCAGTACTTC
CASSQVQRGYEQYF
>TRBJ2-5|TRBV6-6|NA|TRBD2
TGTGCCAGCAGTTACCCTCCGGGACTACCGCAAGAGACCCAGTACTTC
CASSYPPGLPQETQYF
>TRBJ2-2|TRBV9|NA|NA
TGTGCCAGCAGTCCCCTGGGAGTCTATACCGGGGAGCTGTTTTTT
CASSPLGVYTGELFF
>TRBJ2-1|TRBV27|NA|TRBD1
TGTGCCAGCAGTGAGAACAGGGGGCGCACCTACAATGAGCAGTTCTTC
CASSENRGRTYNEQFF
>TRBJ2-5|TRBV19|NA|NA
TGTGCCAGTAGTATCTCATCTATAGGCAGGGCGACCCAGTACTTC
CASSISSIGRATQYF
>TRBJ1-1|TRBV19|NA|NA
TGTGCCAGTAGTATGGACAGACAAGCGAACACTGAAGCTTTCTTT
CASSMDRQANTEAFF
>TRBJ1-2|TRBV14|few|NA
TGTGCCAGCAGCCAAGAAAGACTACCCGGGCACTATGGCTACACCTTC
CASSQERLPGHYGYTF
>TRBJ2-1|TRBV2|NA|TRBD2
TGTGCCAGCAGTGAAGTAGCGGGTACGTACAATGAGCAGTTCTTC
CASSEVAGTYNEQFF
>TRBJ1-2|TRBV6-1|NA|NA
TGTGCCAGCTTCGGGGGGGGTGTAGAGGGCTACACCTTC
CASFGGGVEGYTF
>TRBJ2-1|TRBV28|NA|NA
TGTGCCAGCAGTTTTCCCCCAGTTCTGGGGGGCAATGAGCAGTTCTTC
CASSFPPVLGGNEQFF
>TRBJ2-2|TRBV2|NA|TRBD1
TGTGCCAGCGTTTCCTGGACAGGGGGTACCGGGGAGCTGTTTTTT
CASVSWTGGTGELFF
>TRBJ1-2|TRBV28|NA|TRBD1
TGTGCCAGCAGTTTCGGCAGGGGGCCCAACTATGGCTACACCTTC
CASSFGRGPNYGYTF
>TRBJ2-3|TRBV30|NA|TRBD2
TGTGCCTGGAGTCGGGAGGGATTTACCGCTAGCACAGATACGCAGTATTTT
CAWSREGFTASTDTQYF
>TRBJ2-7|TRBV6-5|NA|TRBD2
TGTGCCAGCAGGCCGCGGGGGATGCGCTACGAGCAGTACTTC
CASRPRGMRYEQYF
>TRBJ1-1|TRBV5-1|NA|NA
TGCGCCAGTCAGATGGCGGCAGAGAGGAACACTGAAGCTTTCTTT
CASQMAAERNTEAFF
>TRBJ2-7|TRBV28|NA|NA
TGTGCCAGCAGTTTGACGGGGAGCTCCTACGAGCAGTACTTC
CASSLTGSSYEQYF
>TRBJ2-7|TRBV5-1|NA|NA
TGCGCCAGCAGCTTGGCGACTCCATACGAGCAGTACTTC
CASSLATPYEQYF
>TRBJ2-2|TRBV5-1|NA|NA
TGCGCCAGCAGCTCCCCGGGGCTCCGGGGGGCCACCGGGGAGCTGTTTTTT
CASSSPGLRGATGELFF
>TRBJ2-6|TRBV19|few|NA
TGTGCCAGTACCATCGGTTCTGGGGCCAACGTCCTGACTTTC
CASTIGSGANVLTF
>TRBJ1-6|TRBV6-5|NA|NA
TGTGCCAGCAGAAGGTCACAGGGATCACCCCTCCACTTT
CASRRSQGSPLHF
>TRBJ2-7|TRBV28|NA|TRBD1
TGTGCCAGCACCGAGACAGGGTCATGGGAGCAGTACTTC
CASTETGSWEQYF